This is a list of T cell receptor beta chains from one sample in a study of shared clonotypes between healthy human individuals. The method was immunoSEQ multiplex PCR; TCRdb's version includes in-frame clones alone and lacks a portion of them. The sample holds 2.5 million or so clones, around 94% seen once. The sequenced sample was naive CD4+ T cells sorted from blood. These receptors were collected from a man aged 18-30 years in good health. The CDR3 runs from the conserved cysteine through the conserved F or W. D genes are given only for firm matches. Expanded clones get a size class; other rows say once, few or many, or leave the size out.

d_call	v_call	j_call	clone_size	cdr3_nt	cdr3_aa
NA	TRBV6-5	TRBJ2-7	NA	TGTGCCAGCAGTTACTCGAAGACGGGCTCCTACGAGCAGTACTTC	CASSYSKTGSYEQYF
NA	TRBV30	TRBJ2-7	NA	TGTGCCCGCCGCGGGGCGTCCACCTACGAGCAGTACTTC	CARRGASTYEQYF
TRBD1	TRBV9	TRBJ2-3	NA	TGTGCCAGCAGCGGGGGACAGGGACGCCCAGATACGCAGTATTTT	CASSGGQGRPDTQYF
NA	TRBV5-1	TRBJ1-1	NA	TGCGCCAGCAGCTCCACCGGGCCGATGAACACTGAAGCTTTCTTT	CASSSTGPMNTEAFF
TRBD1	TRBV10-2	TRBJ2-3	NA	TGCGCCAGCAGAGATGAGGGGGCTGGAATTGATACGCAGTATTTT	CASRDEGAGIDTQYF
NA	TRBV27	TRBJ2-1	NA	TGTGCCAGCCTAAAACGGGGGTCCTCCTACAATGAGCAGTTCTTC	CASLKRGSSYNEQFF
NA	TRBV6-5	TRBJ1-5	NA	TGTGCCAGCAGTTACTCGAGGCAGCCAAATCAGCCCCAGCATTTT	CASSYSRQPNQPQHF
NA	TRBV28	TRBJ2-5	NA	TGTGCCAGCAGCCCGGGGACGAGGGGCACAGAGACCCAGTACTTC	CASSPGTRGTETQYF
TRBD2	TRBV14	TRBJ2-1	NA	TGTGCCAGCAGCCTTAGCGGGGGGAGCTCCTACAATGAGCAGTTCTTC	CASSLSGGSSYNEQFF
NA	TRBV28	TRBJ2-7	NA	TGTGCCAGCAGTTCCACCGGGACCACCCCCTACGAGCAGTACTTC	CASSSTGTTPYEQYF
NA	TRBV21-1	TRBJ2-7	NA	TGTGCCAGCAGCCCCGGAGGGACAGGGAAGATCTCCTACGAGCAGTACTTC	CASSPGGTGKISYEQYF
NA	TRBV10-3	TRBJ1-2	NA	TGTGCCATCTCTGCCGGATTTGCTAACTATGGCTACACCTTC	CAISAGFANYGYTF
TRBD1	TRBV6-6	TRBJ1-1	once	TGTGCCAGCAGAACAGACAGGGAGGGAAAAGCTTTCTTT	CASRTDREGKAFF
TRBD1	TRBV10-3	TRBJ1-2	NA	TGTGCCATCAGTGACTTCGACAGGGGCTATGGCTACACCTTC	CAISDFDRGYGYTF
TRBD2	TRBV10-1	TRBJ2-1	NA	TGCGCCAGCAGTGAGTTGGGACTAGGCGATGAGCAGTTCTTC	CASSELGLGDEQFF
TRBD2	TRBV30	TRBJ2-7	once	TGTGCCTGGAGTGTTACTCGGACTAGCGTCGCATCCTACAAGCAGTACTTC	CAWSVTRTSVASYKQYF
TRBD2	TRBV9	TRBJ2-3	NA	TGTGCCAGCAGCAAACCTAGACTAGCGGGGGGCACAGATACGCAGTATTTT	CASSKPRLAGGTDTQYF
NA	TRBV4-1	TRBJ1-3	once	TGCGCCAGCAGCCCCGGGACGGATGGAAACACCATATATTTT	CASSPGTDGNTIYF
NA	TRBV4-1	TRBJ2-3	NA	TGCGCCAGCAGCCAAGAGGGGCGATCAGATACGCAGTATTTT	CASSQEGRSDTQYF
TRBD2	TRBV2	TRBJ2-2	NA	TGTGCCAGCAGATCGGGACTAGCGGGGGGCTCGAACACCGGGGAGCTGTTTTTT	CASRSGLAGGSNTGELFF
NA	TRBV2	TRBJ1-2	NA	TGTGCCAGCAGTGAATATGCGACGGCCCCTAACTATGGCTACACCTTC	CASSEYATAPNYGYTF
NA	TRBV5-6	TRBJ2-7	NA	TGTGCCAGCAGCTTGGCCACCACCTACGAGCAGTACTTC	CASSLATTYEQYF
NA	TRBV7-2	TRBJ1-1	once	TGTGCCAGCAGCTTAGCCCCACTGAACACTGAAGCTTTCTTT	CASSLAPLNTEAFF
NA	TRBV5-8	TRBJ2-1	NA	TGTGCCAGCAGCTTCGGATTTAGCTCCTACAATGAGCAGTTCTTC	CASSFGFSSYNEQFF
NA	TRBV7-2	TRBJ2-7	NA	TGTGCCAGCAGCTCCCTGGGTGCAGGCGGCTCCTACGAGCAGTACTTC	CASSSLGAGGSYEQYF
NA	TRBV25-1	TRBJ2-3	NA	TGTGCCAGCAGTGACGAAGCGATGCGCCGGACAGATACGCAGTATTTT	CASSDEAMRRTDTQYF
NA	TRBV9	TRBJ1-6	NA	TGTGCCAGCAGCGCCACAGGTTCACCCCTCCACTTT	CASSATGSPLHF
TRBD1	TRBV7-8	TRBJ1-6	NA	TGTGCCAGCAGCTTGACAGGGGTACAAGATTCACCCCTCCACTTT	CASSLTGVQDSPLHF
NA	TRBV27	TRBJ1-1	NA	TGTGCCAGCAGTTTCCGAGGACGCGGGGGGAACACTGAAGCTTTCTTT	CASSFRGRGGNTEAFF
TRBD2	TRBV18	TRBJ2-1	NA	TGTGCCACCCAGCCTAGCGGGAGTAATGAGCAGTTCTTC	CATQPSGSNEQFF
TRBD1	TRBV19	TRBJ1-1	NA	TGTGCCAGTAGAAATGACAGGGGTACTGAAGCTTTCTTT	CASRNDRGTEAFF
TRBD1	TRBV9	TRBJ2-2	NA	TGTGCCAGCAGCGTCTCCGGGACAGGAGCCGGGGAGCTGTTTTTT	CASSVSGTGAGELFF
TRBD1	TRBV10-3	TRBJ1-2	NA	TGTGCCATCAGCCTCGGACAGGGAGAAGTCTATGGCTACACCTTC	CAISLGQGEVYGYTF
NA	TRBV5-4	TRBJ1-4	NA	TGTGCCAGCAGCTTGAGGGGGACGGACGAAAAACTGTTTTTT	CASSLRGTDEKLFF
NA	TRBV28	TRBJ2-5	NA	TGTGCCAGCGGGGGTAACCGGGAGACCCAGTACTTC	CASGGNRETQYF
TRBD1	TRBV11-3	TRBJ2-3	NA	TGTGCCAGCAGCTTAACCTGGACAGGGGAAGGGACAGATACGCAGTATTTT	CASSLTWTGEGTDTQYF
NA	TRBV5-1	TRBJ1-1	NA	TGCGCCAGCAGCTTGGTGGGGGGACTGAGCACTGAAGCTTTCTTT	CASSLVGGLSTEAFF
NA	TRBV6-4	TRBJ2-3	NA	TGTGCCAGCAGTCCTCAGGGCTTAAGCACAGATACGCAGTATTTT	CASSPQGLSTDTQYF
TRBD1	TRBV28	TRBJ1-1	NA	TGTGCCAGCAGACAGACAGGGATGCCCACTGAAGCTTTCTTT	CASRQTGMPTEAFF
TRBD1	TRBV7-9	TRBJ2-7	NA	TGTGCCAGCAGCAAGTACAGGGGGAGCGCCTACGAGCAGTACTTC	CASSKYRGSAYEQYF
NA	TRBV6-4	TRBJ2-7	NA	TGTGCCAGCCGGAAATTAAGGACACCTCGGACTCTTCACGAGCAGTACTTC	CASRKLRTPRTLHEQYF
NA	TRBV6-5	TRBJ1-2	NA	TGTGCCATCAGCGTCGGGCCGCCGCGTGGCTACACCTTC	CAISVGPPRGYTF
TRBD2	TRBV5-5	TRBJ2-1	NA	TGTGCCAGCAGCTTGGTGTTAGCGGGGAACAATGAGCAGTTCTTC	CASSLVLAGNNEQFF
NA	TRBV2	TRBJ1-4	NA	TGTGCCAGCAGAGAGGGACTCTCTAATGAAAAACTGTTTTTT	CASREGLSNEKLFF
NA	TRBV27	TRBJ1-4	NA	TGTGCCAGCAGTTCCATTGGATCAGGCACCCCTAATGAAAAACTGTTTTTT	CASSSIGSGTPNEKLFF
NA	TRBV4-3	TRBJ2-1	once	TGCGCCAGCAGCCAAGTATTCAGGGACCTTTACAATGAGCAGTTCTTC	CASSQVFRDLYNEQFF
TRBD2	TRBV7-2	TRBJ2-3	NA	TGTGCCAGCAGCCGACTAGCGGGAGTCAATTTGGACCCCACAGATACGCAGTATTTT	CASSRLAGVNLDPTDTQYF
NA	TRBV27	TRBJ2-7	NA	TGTGCCAGCAGTTTATACGGCTCGAGCTACGAGCAGTACTTC	CASSLYGSSYEQYF
TRBD1	TRBV10-3	TRBJ1-3	NA	TGTGCCATCAGTGGGGGACAGGGGGTAAACTCTGGAAACACCATATATTTT	CAISGGQGVNSGNTIYF
TRBD2	TRBV5-6	TRBJ2-7	once	TGTGCCAGCAGCGTCAAAGCCGCGGCGGGGGACGAGCAGTACTTC	CASSVKAAAGDEQYF